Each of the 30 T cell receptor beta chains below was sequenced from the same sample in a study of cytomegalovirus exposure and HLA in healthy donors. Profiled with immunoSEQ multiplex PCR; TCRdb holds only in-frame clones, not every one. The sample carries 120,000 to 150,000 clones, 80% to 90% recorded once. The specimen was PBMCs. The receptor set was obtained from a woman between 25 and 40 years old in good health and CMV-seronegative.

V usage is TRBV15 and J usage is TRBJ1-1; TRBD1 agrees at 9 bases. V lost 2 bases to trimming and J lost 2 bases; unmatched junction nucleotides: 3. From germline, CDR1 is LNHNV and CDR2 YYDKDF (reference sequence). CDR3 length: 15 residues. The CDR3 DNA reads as TGTGCCACCAGCAGACCGGGACAGGGTAACACTGAAGCTTTCTTT. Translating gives CATSRPGQGNTEAFF.

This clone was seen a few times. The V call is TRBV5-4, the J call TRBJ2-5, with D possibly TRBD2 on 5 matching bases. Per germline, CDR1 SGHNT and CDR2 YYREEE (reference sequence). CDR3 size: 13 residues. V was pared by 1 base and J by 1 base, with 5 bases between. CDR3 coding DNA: TGTGCCAGCAGCTTGACTAGCCAAGAGACCCAGTACTTC. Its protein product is CASSLTSQETQYF. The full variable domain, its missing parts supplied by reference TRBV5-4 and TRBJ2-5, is ETGVTQSPTHLIKTRGQQVTLRCSSQSGHNTVSWYQQALGQGPQFIFQYYREEENGRGNFPPRFSGLQFPNYSSELNVNALELDDSALYLCASSLTSQETQYFGPGTRLLVL.

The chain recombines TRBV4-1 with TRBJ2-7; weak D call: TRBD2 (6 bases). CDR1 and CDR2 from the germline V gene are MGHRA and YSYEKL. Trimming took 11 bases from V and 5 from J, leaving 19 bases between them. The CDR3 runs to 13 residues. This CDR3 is CAGEAGTPNEQYF. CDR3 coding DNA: TGCGCCGGGGAGGCGGGAACACCTAACGAGCAGTACTTC.

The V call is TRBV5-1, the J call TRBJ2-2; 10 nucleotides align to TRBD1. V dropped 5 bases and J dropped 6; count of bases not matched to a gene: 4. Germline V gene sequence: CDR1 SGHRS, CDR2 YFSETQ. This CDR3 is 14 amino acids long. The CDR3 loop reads CASRPGQGSGELFF. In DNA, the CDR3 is TGCGCCAGCAGGCCGGGACAGGGGTCCGGGGAGCTGTTTTTT. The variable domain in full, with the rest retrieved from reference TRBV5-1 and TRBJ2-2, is KAGVTQTPRYLIKTRGQQVTLSCSPISGHRSVSWYQQTPGQGLQFLFEYFSETQRNKGNFPGRFSGRQFSNSRSEMNVSTLELGDSALYLCASRPGQGSGELFFGEGSRLTVL.

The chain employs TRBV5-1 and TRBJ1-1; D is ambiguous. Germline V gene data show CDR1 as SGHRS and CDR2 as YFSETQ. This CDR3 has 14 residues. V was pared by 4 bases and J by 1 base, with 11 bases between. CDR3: CASSHPTRNTEAFF. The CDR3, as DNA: TGCGCCAGCAGCCACCCCACTCGGAACACTGAAGCTTTCTTT.

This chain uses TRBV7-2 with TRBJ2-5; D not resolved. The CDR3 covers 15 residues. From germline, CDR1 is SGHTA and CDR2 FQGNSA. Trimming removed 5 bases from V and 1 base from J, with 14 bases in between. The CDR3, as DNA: TGTGCCAGCAGCCGTTACGTCGGTTCCCAAGAGACCCAGTACTTC. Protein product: CASSRYVGSQETQYF.

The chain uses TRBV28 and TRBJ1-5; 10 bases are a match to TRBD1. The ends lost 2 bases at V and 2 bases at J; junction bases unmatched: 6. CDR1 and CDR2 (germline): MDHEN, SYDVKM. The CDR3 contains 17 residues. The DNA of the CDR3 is TGTGCCAGCAGTTTACGAACCGGGACAGGGGGCAATCAGCCCCAGCATTTT. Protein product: CASSLRTGTGGNQPQHF.

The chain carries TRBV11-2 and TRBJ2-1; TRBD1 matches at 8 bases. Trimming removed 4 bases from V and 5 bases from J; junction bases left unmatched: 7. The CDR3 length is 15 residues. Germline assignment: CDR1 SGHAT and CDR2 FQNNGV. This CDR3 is CASSSTTGAHNEQFF. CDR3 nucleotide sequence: TGTGCCAGCAGCTCCACGACAGGGGCCCACAATGAGCAGTTCTTC.

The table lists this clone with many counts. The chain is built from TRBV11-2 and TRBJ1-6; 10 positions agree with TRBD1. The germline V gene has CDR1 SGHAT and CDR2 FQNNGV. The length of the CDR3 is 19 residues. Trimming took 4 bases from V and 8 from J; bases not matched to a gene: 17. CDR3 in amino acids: CASSSGQGILSYLYSPLHF. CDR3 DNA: TGTGCCAGCAGCTCGGGACAGGGGATTCTCAGCTACTTGTATTCACCCCTCCACTTT.

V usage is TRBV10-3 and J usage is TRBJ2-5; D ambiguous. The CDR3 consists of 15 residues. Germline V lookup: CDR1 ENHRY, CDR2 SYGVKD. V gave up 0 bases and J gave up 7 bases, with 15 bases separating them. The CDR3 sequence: CAISESGPQHGTQYF. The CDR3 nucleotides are TGTGCCATCAGTGAGTCGGGCCCCCAGCACGGGACCCAGTACTTC.

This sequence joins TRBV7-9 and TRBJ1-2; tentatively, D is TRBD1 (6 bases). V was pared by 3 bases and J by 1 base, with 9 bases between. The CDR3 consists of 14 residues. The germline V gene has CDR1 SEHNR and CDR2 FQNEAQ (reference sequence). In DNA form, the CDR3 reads TGTGCCAGCAGCTTGAGGGACATTAACTATGGCTACACCTTC. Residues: CASSLRDINYGYTF.

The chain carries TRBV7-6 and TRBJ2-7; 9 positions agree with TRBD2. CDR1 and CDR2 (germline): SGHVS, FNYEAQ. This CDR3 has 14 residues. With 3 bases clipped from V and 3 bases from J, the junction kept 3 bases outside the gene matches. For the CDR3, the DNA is TGTGCCAGCAGCTTTGGGCGGGGGGGCTACGAGCAGTACTTC. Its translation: CASSFGRGGYEQYF.

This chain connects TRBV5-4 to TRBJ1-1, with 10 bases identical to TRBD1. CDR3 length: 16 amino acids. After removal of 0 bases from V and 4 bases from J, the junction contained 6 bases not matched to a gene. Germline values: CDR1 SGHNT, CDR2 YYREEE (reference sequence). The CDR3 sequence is CASSLGARTGGTEAFF. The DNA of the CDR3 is TGTGCCAGCAGCTTGGGGGCTAGGACAGGGGGCACTGAAGCTTTCTTT. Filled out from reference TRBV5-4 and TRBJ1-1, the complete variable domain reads ETGVTQSPTHLIKTRGQQVTLRCSSQSGHNTVSWYQQALGQGPQFIFQYYREEENGRGNFPPRFSGLQFPNYSSELNVNALELDDSALYLCASSLGARTGGTEAFFGQGTRLTVV.

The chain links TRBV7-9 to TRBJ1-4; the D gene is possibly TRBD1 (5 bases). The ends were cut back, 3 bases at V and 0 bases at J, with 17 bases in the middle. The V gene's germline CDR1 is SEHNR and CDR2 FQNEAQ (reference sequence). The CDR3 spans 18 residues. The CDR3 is CASSFYQGSSATNEKLFF. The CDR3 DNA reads TGTGCCAGCAGCTTTTATCAGGGATCCTCTGCAACTAATGAAAAACTGTTTTTT.

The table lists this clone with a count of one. In nucleotides, the CDR3 is TGTGCCAGCAGCTTGGGGGACAGAGCCAACAATGAGCAGTTCTTC. Translated, it gives CASSLGDRANNEQFF. The V call is TRBV5-8, the J call TRBJ2-1; 7 bases align to TRBD1. The germline V gene encodes CDR1 SGHTS and CDR2 YDEGEE. The CDR3 has 15 amino acids. Unmatched junction bases numbered 5, after V lost 0 bases and J lost 5 bases. The full variable domain, its missing parts supplied by reference TRBV5-8 and TRBJ2-1, is EAGVTQSPTHLIKTRGQQATLRCSPISGHTSVYWYQQALGLGLQFLLWYDEGEERNRGNFPPRFSGRQFPNYSSELNVNALELEDSALYLCASSLGDRANNEQFFGPGTRLTVL.

DNA of the CDR3: TGTGCCAGCAGCCAAGAGGTCCTAGCGGGGGTACGTGGAGCCAAAAACATTCAGTACTTC. It yields the protein CASSQEVLAGVRGAKNIQYF. V usage is TRBV4-2 and J usage is TRBJ2-4, with 10 bases lining up with TRBD2. The CDR3 is 20 residues long. V dropped 0 bases and J dropped 0; count of bases not matched to a gene: 11. The germline gives CDR1 LGHNA, CDR2 YNFKEQ.

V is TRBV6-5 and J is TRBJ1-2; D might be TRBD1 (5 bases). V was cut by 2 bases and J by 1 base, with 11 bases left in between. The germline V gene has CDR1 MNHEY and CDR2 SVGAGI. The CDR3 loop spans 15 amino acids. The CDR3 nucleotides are TGTGCCAGCAGTTACAAGGGGTCAGATAACTATGGCTACACCTTC. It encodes CASSYKGSDNYGYTF.

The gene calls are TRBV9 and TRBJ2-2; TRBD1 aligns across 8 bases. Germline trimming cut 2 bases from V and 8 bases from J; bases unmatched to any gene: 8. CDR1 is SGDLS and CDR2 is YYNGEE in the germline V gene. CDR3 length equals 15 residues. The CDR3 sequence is CASSVQTGEVGELFF. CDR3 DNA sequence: TGTGCCAGCAGCGTTCAGACAGGGGAGGTTGGGGAGCTGTTTTTT.

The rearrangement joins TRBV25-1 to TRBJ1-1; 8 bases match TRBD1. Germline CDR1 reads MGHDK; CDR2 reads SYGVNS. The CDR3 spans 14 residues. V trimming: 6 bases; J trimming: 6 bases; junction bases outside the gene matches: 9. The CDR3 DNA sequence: TGTGCCAGCAGGGAGACAGGGGTCGTGGCTGAAGCTTTCTTT. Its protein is CASRETGVVAEAFF. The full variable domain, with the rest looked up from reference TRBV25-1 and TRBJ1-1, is EADIYQTPRYLVIGTGKKITLECSQTMGHDKMYWYQQDPGMELHLIHYSYGVNSTEKGDLSSESTVSRIRTEHFPLTLESARPSHTSQYLCASRETGVVAEAFFGQGTRLTVV.

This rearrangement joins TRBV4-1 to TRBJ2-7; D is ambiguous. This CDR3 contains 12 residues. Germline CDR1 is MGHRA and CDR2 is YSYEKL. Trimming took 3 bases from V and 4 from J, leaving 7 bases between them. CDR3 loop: CASSQLPYEQYF. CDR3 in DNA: TGCGCCAGCAGCCAGCTACCTTACGAGCAGTACTTC.

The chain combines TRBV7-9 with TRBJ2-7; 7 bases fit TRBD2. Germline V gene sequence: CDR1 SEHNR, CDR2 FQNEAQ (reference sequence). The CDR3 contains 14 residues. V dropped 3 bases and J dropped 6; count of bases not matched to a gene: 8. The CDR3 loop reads CASSFAGETSEQYF. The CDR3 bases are TGTGCCAGCAGCTTTGCGGGAGAAACAAGCGAGCAGTACTTC.

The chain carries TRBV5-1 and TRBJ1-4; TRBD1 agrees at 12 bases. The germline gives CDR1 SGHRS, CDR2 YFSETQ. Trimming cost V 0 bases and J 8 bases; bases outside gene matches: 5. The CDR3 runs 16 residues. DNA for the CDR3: TGCGCCAGCAGCTTGGTTCCCGGGACAGGGGGCGAAAAACTGTTTTTT. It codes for CASSLVPGTGGEKLFF.

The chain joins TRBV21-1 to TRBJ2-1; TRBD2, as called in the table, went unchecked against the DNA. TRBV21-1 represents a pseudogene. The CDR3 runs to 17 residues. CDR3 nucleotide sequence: TGTGCCAGCAGCAATTGGGACTCAAAGAGCTCCTACAATGAGCAGTTCTTC. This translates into CASSNWDSKSSYNEQFF.

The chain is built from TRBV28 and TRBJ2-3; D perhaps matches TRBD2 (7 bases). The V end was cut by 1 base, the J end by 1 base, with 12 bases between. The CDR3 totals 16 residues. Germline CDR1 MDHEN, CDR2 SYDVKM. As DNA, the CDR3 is TGTGCCAGCAGTTTATTGGGGGCGGGAGGCACAGATACGCAGTATTTT. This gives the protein CASSLLGAGGTDTQYF.

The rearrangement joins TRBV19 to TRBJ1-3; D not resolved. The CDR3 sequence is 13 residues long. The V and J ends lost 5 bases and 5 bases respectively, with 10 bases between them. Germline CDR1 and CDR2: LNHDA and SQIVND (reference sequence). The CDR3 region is CASSHLGRNTIYF. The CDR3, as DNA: TGTGCCAGTAGTCATCTGGGCAGAAACACCATATATTTT.

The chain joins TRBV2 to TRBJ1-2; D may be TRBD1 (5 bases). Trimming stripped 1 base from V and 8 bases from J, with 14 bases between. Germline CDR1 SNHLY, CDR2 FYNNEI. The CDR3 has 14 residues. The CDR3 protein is CASSEGRTRDGYTF. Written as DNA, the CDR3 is TGTGCCAGCAGTGAAGGAAGGACAAGAGACGGCTACACCTTC.

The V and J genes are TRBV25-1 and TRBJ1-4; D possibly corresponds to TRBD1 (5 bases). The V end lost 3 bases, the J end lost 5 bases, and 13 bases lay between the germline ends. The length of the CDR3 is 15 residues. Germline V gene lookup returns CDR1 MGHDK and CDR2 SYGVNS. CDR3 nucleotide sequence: TGTGCCAGCAGTGACCCGGACCGGGGGAATGAAAAACTGTTTTTT. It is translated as CASSDPDRGNEKLFF. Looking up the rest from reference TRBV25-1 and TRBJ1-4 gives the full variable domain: EADIYQTPRYLVIGTGKKITLECSQTMGHDKMYWYQQDPGMELHLIHYSYGVNSTEKGDLSSESTVSRIRTEHFPLTLESARPSHTSQYLCASSDPDRGNEKLFFGSGTQLSVL.

Here the CDR3 DNA reads TGTGCCAGCAGCTCTGGACTAGCGGGGGGCTGGCGTTCCTACGAGCAGTACTTC. Its translation: CASSSGLAGGWRSYEQYF. The V and J genes are TRBV11-1 and TRBJ2-7; 14 positions match TRBD2. From germline, CDR1 is SGHAT and CDR2 FQDESV (reference sequence). The CDR3 runs to 18 residues. V was clipped by 4 bases and J by 1 base; unmatched bases: 9.

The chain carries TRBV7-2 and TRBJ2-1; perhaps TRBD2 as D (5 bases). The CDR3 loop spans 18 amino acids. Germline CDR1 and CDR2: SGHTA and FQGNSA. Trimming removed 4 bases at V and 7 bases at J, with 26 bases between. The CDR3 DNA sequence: TGTGCCAGCAGCTCCCCCCGCGGAGCGGCGCTCCTGGGGAATGAGCAGTTCTTC. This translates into CASSSPRGAALLGNEQFF.

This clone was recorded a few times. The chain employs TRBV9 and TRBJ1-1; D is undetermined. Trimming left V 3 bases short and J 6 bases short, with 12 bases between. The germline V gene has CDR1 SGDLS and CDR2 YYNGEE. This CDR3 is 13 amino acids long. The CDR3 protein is CASSATVGSEAFF. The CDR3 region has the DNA TGTGCCAGCAGCGCCACAGTGGGCTCTGAAGCTTTCTTT.